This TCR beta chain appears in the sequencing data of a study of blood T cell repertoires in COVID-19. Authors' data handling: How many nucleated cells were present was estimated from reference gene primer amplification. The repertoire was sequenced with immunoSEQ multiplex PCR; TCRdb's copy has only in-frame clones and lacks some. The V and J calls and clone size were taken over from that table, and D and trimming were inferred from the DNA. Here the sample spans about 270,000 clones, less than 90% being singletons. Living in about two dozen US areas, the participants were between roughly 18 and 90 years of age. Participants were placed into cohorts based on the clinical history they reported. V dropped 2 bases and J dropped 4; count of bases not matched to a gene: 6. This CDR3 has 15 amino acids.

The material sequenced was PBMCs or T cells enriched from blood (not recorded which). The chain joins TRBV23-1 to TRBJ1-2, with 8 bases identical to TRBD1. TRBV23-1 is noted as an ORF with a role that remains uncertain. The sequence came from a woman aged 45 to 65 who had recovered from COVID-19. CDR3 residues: CASSQDRQGCYGYTF. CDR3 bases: TGCGCCAGCAGTCAAGACAGACAGGGGTGCTATGGCTACACCTTC.